This entry lists 14 T cell receptor beta chains sequenced from one sample in a study of stem cell transplantation in POMP-related autoinflammatory disease. Only in-frame clones appear in the TCRdb table, and some are missing; sequencing was by immunoSEQ multiplex PCR. The sample contains some 69,000 clones, more than 75% of which appear only once. The specimen was CD4+ T cells from PBMCs, collected after stem cell transplantation. These receptors originate from a human patient with POMP-related autoinflammation and immune dysregulation (PRAID). These T cells may partly come from the graft donor.

The gene calls are TRBV5-1 and TRBJ2-1; TRBD1 aligns across 9 bases. The germline CDR1 and CDR2 sequences are SGHRS and YFSETQ. The CDR3 runs 13 residues. J was trimmed by 6 bases and V by 6 bases; bases with no gene match: 4. CDR3 sequence (DNA): TGCGCCAGCAATCGACAGGGGGGCAATGAGCAGTTCTTC. Encoded protein: CASNRQGGNEQFF.

This CDR3 reads CASRRDFSYNEQFF. The CDR3 nucleotides are TGTGCCAGCAGAAGGGACTTCTCGTACAATGAGCAGTTCTTC. This chain connects TRBV6-5 to TRBJ2-1, with a possible D match to TRBD2 (6 bases). The germline V and J ends were trimmed by 6 bases and 4 bases, with 13 bases remaining between them. The germline gives CDR1 MNHEY, CDR2 SVGAGI. This CDR3 comprises 14 residues.

This sequence joins TRBV4-2 and TRBJ2-7; 7 nucleotides match TRBD1. V lost 0 bases, J lost 4 bases, and 12 bases stayed unmatched. CDR1 and CDR2 from the germline V gene are LGHNA and YNFKEQ. The CDR3 extends over 17 amino acids. Here the CDR3 DNA reads TGTGCCAGCAGCCAAGATTTACAGGGGTTCGGGCGTTACGAGCAGTACTTC. It specifies CASSQDLQGFGRYEQYF.

The rearrangement links TRBV2 to TRBJ2-3, with no clear D. The CDR3 spans 11 residues. Trimming cost V 0 bases and J 7 bases, with 2 bases left between them. Germline CDR1 SNHLY, CDR2 FYNNEI. The CDR3 here is CASSEANTQYF. DNA for the CDR3: TGTGCCAGCAGTGAAGCTAATACGCAGTATTTT.

The genes are TRBV5-1 and TRBJ2-3; 9 nucleotides line up with TRBD2. In germline, CDR1 is SGHRS, CDR2 YFSETQ. Trimming at V came to 4 bases and at J to 0 bases, leaving 9 bases not matched to a gene. The CDR3 covers 17 residues. In DNA, the CDR3 is TGCGCCAGCAGCCACACCCCCAGCGGGGGGAGCACAGATACGCAGTATTTT. Translating gives CASSHTPSGGSTDTQYF.

V and J are TRBV6-2 or TRBV6-3 and TRBJ1-1; a weak D match, TRBD1 (5 bases). The CDR3 extends over 16 amino acids. The germline V gene has CDR1 MNHEY and CDR2 SVGEGT. With 5 bases removed from V and 5 bases from J, the gap between germline ends came to 21 bases. CDR3 loop: CASSPLTWGGKTEAFF. In DNA, the CDR3 is TGTGCCAGCAGTCCCCTTACGTGGGGGGGGAAGACTGAAGCTTTCTTT.

V usage is TRBV2 and J usage is TRBJ2-7; D may correspond to TRBD1 or TRBD2 (5 bases each). The CDR3 sequence is 15 residues long. V shed 5 bases and J shed 0 bases, with 14 bases lying between them. Germline CDR1 reads SNHLY; CDR2 reads FYNNEI. CDR3 sequence (DNA): TGTGCCAGCAGTACCGGGACGGCTCTCTCCTACGAGCAGTACTTC. This encodes CASSTGTALSYEQYF.

V usage is TRBV3-1 (or the pseudogene TRBV3-2) and J usage is TRBJ2-2, with D possibly matching TRBD1 (5 bases). The CDR3 consists of 15 residues. Germline CDR1 is LGHDT and CDR2 is YNNKEL (reference sequence). The V and J ends lost 1 base and 4 bases respectively, with 10 bases between them. In nucleotides, the CDR3 is TGTGCCAGCAGCCAAGGGGGCGTCGGCACCGGGGAGCTGTTTTTT. Translation: CASSQGGVGTGELFF.

The chain recombines TRBV3-1 (or the pseudogene TRBV3-2) with TRBJ2-6; a possible D gene is TRBD1 (5 bases). The V gene's germline CDR1 is LGHDT and CDR2 YNNKEL (reference sequence). V was shortened by 3 bases and J by 0 bases, with 15 bases between the two germline ends. The CDR3 length is 18 residues. The CDR3 spells CASSQHSGPFSGANVLTF. Here the CDR3 DNA reads TGTGCCAGCAGCCAGCATTCAGGGCCATTCTCTGGGGCCAACGTCCTGACTTTC.

The chain recombines TRBV10-3 with TRBJ2-7, with 15 bases that match TRBD2. Germline CDR1 and CDR2: ENHRY and SYGVKD. There are 15 residues in the CDR3. V trimming: 10 bases; J trimming: 1 base; junction bases outside the gene matches: 5. The CDR3 region is CATLGTSGRSYEQYF. The CDR3 coding sequence is TGTGCCACCTTGGGGACTAGCGGGAGGTCCTACGAGCAGTACTTC.

The V gene is TRBV7-2, the J gene TRBJ1-4; 8 positions match TRBD1. Germline trimming cut 2 bases from V and 6 bases from J; bases unmatched to any gene: 5. This CDR3 comprises 15 residues. In germline, CDR1 is SGHTA, CDR2 FQGNSA. The CDR3 sequence: CASSLIGTGYEKLFF. The DNA of the CDR3 is TGTGCCAGCAGCTTAATAGGGACAGGCTATGAAAAACTGTTTTTT.

This chain uses TRBV24-1 with TRBJ1-5; possibly TRBD1 for D (5 bases). Deletions cut 7 bases from V and 3 bases from J, with 15 bases between. The CDR3 has 15 amino acids. The germline V gene encodes CDR1 KGHDR and CDR2 SFDVKD. CDR3 amino acids: CATRSGGDFNQPQHF. In DNA form, the CDR3 reads TGTGCCACCAGATCCGGGGGGGACTTCAATCAGCCCCAGCATTTT.

This chain uses TRBV7-3 with TRBJ1-1; D is possibly TRBD1 (6 bases). The germline V gene has CDR1 SGHTA and CDR2 FQGTGA. The CDR3 extends over 13 amino acids. Between the trimmed V and J ends, which lost 2 bases and 5 bases, there was a span of 9 bases. The CDR3 region is CASSLAGETEAFF. In nucleotides, the CDR3 is TGTGCCAGCAGCTTAGCAGGGGAGACTGAAGCTTTCTTT.

The rearrangement links TRBV5-4 to TRBJ2-3, with D uncertain. This CDR3 is 15 amino acids long. Trimming left V 0 bases short and J 0 bases short, with 8 bases between. Germline values: CDR1 SGHNT, CDR2 YYREEE (reference sequence). The CDR3 DNA sequence: TGTGCCAGCAGCTTGGAACAGACTAGCACAGATACGCAGTATTTT. It yields the protein CASSLEQTSTDTQYF.